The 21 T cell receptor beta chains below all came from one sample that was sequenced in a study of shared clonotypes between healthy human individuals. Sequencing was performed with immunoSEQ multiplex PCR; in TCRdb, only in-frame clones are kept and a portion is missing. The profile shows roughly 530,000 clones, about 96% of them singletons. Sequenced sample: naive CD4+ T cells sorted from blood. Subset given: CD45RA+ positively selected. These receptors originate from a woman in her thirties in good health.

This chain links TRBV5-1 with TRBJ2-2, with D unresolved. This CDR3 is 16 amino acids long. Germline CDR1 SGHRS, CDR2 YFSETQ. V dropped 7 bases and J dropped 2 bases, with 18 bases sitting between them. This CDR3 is CASDDRSAFNTGELFF. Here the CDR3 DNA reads TGCGCCAGCGATGATCGAAGCGCATTCAACACCGGGGAGCTGTTTTTT. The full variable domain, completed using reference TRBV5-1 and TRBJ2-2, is KAGVTQTPRYLIKTRGQQVTLSCSPISGHRSVSWYQQTPGQGLQFLFEYFSETQRNKGNFPGRFSGRQFSNSRSEMNVSTLELGDSALYLCASDDRSAFNTGELFFGEGSRLTVL.

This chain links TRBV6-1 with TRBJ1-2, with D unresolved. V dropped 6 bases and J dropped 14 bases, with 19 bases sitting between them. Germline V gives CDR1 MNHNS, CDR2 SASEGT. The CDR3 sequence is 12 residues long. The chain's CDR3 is CASSEPGPGKTF. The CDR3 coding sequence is TGTGCCAGCAGCGAACCGGGCCCAGGAAAAACCTTC.

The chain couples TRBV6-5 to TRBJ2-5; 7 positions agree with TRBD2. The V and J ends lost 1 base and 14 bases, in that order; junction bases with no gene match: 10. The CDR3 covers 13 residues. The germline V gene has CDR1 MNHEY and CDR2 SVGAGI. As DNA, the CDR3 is TGTGCCAGCAGTTACTTAGGGACTAAGACTAGATACTTC. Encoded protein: CASSYLGTKTRYF.

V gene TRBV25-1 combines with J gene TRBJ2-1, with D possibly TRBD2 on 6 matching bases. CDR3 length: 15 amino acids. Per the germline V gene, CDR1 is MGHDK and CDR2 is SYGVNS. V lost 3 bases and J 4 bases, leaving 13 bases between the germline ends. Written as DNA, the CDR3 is TGTGCCAGCAGTGACCCTAGCGACCAATACAATGAGCAGTTCTTC. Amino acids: CASSDPSDQYNEQFF.

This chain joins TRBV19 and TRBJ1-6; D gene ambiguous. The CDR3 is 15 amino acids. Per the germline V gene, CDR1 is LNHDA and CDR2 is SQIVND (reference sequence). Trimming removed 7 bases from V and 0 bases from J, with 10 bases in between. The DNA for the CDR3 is TGTGCCAGTATTCAGCAGAGCTCCTATAATTCACCCCTCCACTTT. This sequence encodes CASIQQSSYNSPLHF.

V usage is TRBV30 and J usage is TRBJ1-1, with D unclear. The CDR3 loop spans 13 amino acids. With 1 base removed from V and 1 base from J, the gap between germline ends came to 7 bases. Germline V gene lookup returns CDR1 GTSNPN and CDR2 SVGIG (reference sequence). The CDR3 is CAWSGAGNTEAFF. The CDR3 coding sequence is TGTGCCTGGAGTGGGGCCGGGAACACTGAAGCTTTCTTT.

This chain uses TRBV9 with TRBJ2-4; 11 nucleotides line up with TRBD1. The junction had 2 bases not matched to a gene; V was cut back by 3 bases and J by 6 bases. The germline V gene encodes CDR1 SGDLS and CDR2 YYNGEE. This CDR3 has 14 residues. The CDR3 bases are TGTGCCAGCAGCGCAGGGACAGGGGGAAACATTCAGTACTTC. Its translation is CASSAGTGGNIQYF.

Here the CDR3 DNA reads TGTGCCAGCAGCCACGACGGAAAGAGGGGCTACACCTTC. Its translation is CASSHDGKRGYTF. The V gene is TRBV4-2, the J gene TRBJ1-2; no reliable D call. Germline assignment: CDR1 LGHNA and CDR2 YNFKEQ. Deletions cut 3 bases from V and 8 bases from J, with 13 bases between. This CDR3 region has 13 residues.

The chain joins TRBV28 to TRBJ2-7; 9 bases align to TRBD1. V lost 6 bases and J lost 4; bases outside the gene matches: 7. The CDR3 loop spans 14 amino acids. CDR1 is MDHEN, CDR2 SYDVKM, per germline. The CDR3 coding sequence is TGTGCCAGCAGAACTCCGGGACAGGGTTACGAGCAGTACTTC. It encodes CASRTPGQGYEQYF. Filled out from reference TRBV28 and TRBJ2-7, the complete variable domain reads DVKVTQSSRYLVKRTGEKVFLECVQDMDHENMFWYRQDPGLGLRLIYFSYDVKMKEKGDIPEGYSVSREKKERFSLILESASTNQTSMYLCASRTPGQGYEQYFGPGTRLTVT.

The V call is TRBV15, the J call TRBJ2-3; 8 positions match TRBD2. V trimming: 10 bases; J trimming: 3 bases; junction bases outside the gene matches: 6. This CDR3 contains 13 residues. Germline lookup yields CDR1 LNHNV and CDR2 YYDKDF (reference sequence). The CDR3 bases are TGTGCCAGTAGCGGGACAACGACAGATACGCAGTATTTT. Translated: CASSGTTTDTQYF.

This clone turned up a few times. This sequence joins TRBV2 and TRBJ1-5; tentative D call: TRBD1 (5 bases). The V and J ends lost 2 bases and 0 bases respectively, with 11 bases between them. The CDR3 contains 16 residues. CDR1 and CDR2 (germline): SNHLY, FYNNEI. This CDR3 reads CASSEPGQGSNQPQHF. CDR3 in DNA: TGTGCCAGCAGTGAACCGGGTCAGGGTAGCAATCAGCCCCAGCATTTT.

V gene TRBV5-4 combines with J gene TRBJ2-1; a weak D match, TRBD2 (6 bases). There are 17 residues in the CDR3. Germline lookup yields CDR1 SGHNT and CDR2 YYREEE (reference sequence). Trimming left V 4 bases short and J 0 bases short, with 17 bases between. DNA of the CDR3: TGTGCCAGCAGCGGCCGGGGGTCAGCGAGCTCCTACAATGAGCAGTTCTTC. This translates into CASSGRGSASSYNEQFF.

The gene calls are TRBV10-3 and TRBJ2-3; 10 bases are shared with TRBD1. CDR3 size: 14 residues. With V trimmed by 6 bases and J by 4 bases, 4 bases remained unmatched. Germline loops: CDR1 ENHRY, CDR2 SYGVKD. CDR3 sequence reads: CAIRTGTGADTQYF. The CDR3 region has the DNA TGTGCCATCAGGACCGGGACAGGGGCAGATACGCAGTATTTT.

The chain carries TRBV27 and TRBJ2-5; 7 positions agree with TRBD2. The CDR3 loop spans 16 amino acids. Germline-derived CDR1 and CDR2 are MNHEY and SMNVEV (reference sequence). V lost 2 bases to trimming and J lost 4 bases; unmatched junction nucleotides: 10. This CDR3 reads CASSLLGGSVGETQYF. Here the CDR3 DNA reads TGTGCCAGCAGTTTACTCGGCGGGAGCGTCGGAGAGACCCAGTACTTC.

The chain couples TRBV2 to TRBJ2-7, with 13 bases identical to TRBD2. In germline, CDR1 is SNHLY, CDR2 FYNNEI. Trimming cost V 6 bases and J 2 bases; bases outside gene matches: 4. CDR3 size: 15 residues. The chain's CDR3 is CASRLAGGNPYEQYF. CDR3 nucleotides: TGTGCCAGCAGACTAGCGGGAGGGAATCCCTACGAGCAGTACTTC. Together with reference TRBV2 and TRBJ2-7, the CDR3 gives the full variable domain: EPEVTQTPSHQVTQMGQEVILRCVPISNHLYFYWYRQILGQKVEFLVSFYNNEISEKSEIFDDQFSVERPDGSNFTLKIRSTKLEDSAMYFCASRLAGGNPYEQYFGPGTRLTVT.

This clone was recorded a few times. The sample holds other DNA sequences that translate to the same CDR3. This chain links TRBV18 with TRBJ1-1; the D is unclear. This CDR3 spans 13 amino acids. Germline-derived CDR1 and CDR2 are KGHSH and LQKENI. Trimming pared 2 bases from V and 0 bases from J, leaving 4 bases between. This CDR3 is CASSPELNTEAFF. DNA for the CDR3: TGTGCCAGCTCACCAGAACTGAACACTGAAGCTTTCTTT.

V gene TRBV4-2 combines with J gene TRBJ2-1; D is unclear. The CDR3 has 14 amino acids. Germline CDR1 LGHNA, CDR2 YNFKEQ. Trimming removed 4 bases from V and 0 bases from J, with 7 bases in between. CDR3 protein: CASSPLSSYNEQFF. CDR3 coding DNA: TGTGCCAGCAGCCCACTAAGCTCCTACAATGAGCAGTTCTTC.

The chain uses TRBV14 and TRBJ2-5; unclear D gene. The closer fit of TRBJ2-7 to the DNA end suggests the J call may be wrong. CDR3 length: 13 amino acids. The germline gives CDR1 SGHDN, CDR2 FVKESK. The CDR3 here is CASSQDPWGEQYF. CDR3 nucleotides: TGTGCCAGCAGCCAAGACCCCTGGGGCGAGCAGTACTTC.

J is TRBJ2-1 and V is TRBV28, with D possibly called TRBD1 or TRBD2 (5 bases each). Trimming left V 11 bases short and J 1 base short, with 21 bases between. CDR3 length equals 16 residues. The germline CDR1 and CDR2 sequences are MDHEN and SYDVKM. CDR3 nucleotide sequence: TGTGCCGCAGGGCCAATCGTGAGCGGATCCTACAATGAGCAGTTCTTC. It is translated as CAAGPIVSGSYNEQFF. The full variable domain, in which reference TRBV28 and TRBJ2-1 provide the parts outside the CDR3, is DVKVTQSSRYLVKRTGEKVFLECVQDMDHENMFWYRQDPGLGLRLIYFSYDVKMKEKGDIPEGYSVSREKKERFSLILESASTNQTSMYLCAAGPIVSGSYNEQFFGPGTRLTVL.

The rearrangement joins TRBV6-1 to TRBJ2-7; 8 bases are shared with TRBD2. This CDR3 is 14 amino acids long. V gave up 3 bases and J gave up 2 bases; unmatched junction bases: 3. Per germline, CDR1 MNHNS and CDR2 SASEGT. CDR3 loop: CASSDPGRAYEQYF. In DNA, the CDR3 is TGTGCCAGCAGTGATCCCGGGAGGGCCTACGAGCAGTACTTC.

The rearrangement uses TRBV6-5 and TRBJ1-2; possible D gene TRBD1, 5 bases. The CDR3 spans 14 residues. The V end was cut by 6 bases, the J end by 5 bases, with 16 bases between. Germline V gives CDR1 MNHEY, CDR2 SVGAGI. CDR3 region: CASSQGSEGYGYTF. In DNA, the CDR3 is TGTGCCAGCAGCCAAGGGTCCGAGGGGTATGGCTACACCTTC.